This T cell receptor (beta chain) was profiled in a study of blood T cell repertoires in COVID-19 (TCRdb year 2020). Regarding the complete study: Samples from collaborators originated in the United States, Italy and Spain and spanned both the acute and convalescent phases of COVID-19. Samples were obtained from the ongoing ImmuneRACE study (first 160 participants) and from 1,254 subjects provided by 6 global collaborators. Subjects who had been exposed to COVID-19, were actively infected with it, or had recovered from it provided the deeply sampled blood TCRbeta repertoires that made up the dataset. Where available, HLA class I and class II types were taken from metadata supplied by the sample provider and were not determined by assay-based typing. The material from the prospective study consisted of cDNA or gDNA derived from T cells, B-cell-depleted T cells, or PBMCs. Sample metadata almost always included a de-identified subject ID, COVID-19 status, age in years and sex. A freely available public database, intended as a resource for researchers studying the immune response to SARS-CoV-2, is where the repertoires were released.

This clone was counted between two and nine times. No antigen is known for it. Per-base quality was not reported, and no clone a single base away is much larger than it. Participants in the prospective study were aged roughly 18 to 89 years, lived in about two dozen United States geographic areas, and enrolled through a virtual design. Cohort assignment in the prospective study relied on participant-reported clinical history from a screening survey and a study questionnaire. For ImmuneRACE Cohort 3, a participant was defined as recovered based on two consecutive negative NP/OP PCR tests, clearance by a healthcare professional, or resolution of symptoms. Mobile phlebotomists in the prospective study collected whole blood, serum and a nasopharyngeal or oropharyngeal swab from every participant. Prospective study participants could optionally give additional blood draws and questionnaires over an approximately two-month period. Blood samples from the prospective study were shipped frozen or at room temperature prior to DNA extraction.

CDR1 KGHSH and CDR2 LQKENI are derived from the germline V gene. Trimming removed 3 bases from V and 4 bases from J; the gene matches leave 0 bases unexplained. Including cysteine and phenylalanine, the CDR3 has 15 amino acids. Only the CDR3 portion is preserved as DNA: 45 bases, with reading frame beginning at the first base. TCRbeta CDR3 regions were amplified from genomic DNA using the immunoSEQ Assay, a bias-controlled multiplex PCR. Per the original workflow: The number of nucleated cells in each sample was estimated by amplification of reference gene primers within the assay. To quantify the absolute abundance of each unique TCRbeta CDR3 rearrangement, sequence reads were collapsed and filtered. Productive Simpson clonality was computed per sample as the square root of Simpson's diversity index over productive rearrangements. TCRdb carries this immuneACCESS record with in-frame sequences only. Its versions omit some clonotypes, under half of them owing to an unresolved V gene in the studies checked, with the rest unexplained. V and J calls and clone size follow that table, whereas D and trimming were derived from the DNA. The sample table contains roughly 43,000 clones; only one count was recorded for 86% of them. The ten largest clones take up around 3.1% of the sample.

Beyond this particular receptor, the publication reports: The quantity of clinical and demographic metadata differed by source and by participant and was supplied without curation.

Here the chain combines TRBV18 and TRBJ2-3, with TRBD2 matching 14 junction bases. This sequence was found in a woman aged 45-60 years who had recovered from COVID-19. Sequencing used PBMCs or T cells enriched from blood (not recorded which). The CDR3 region: CASSPTSGGADTQYF. The nucleotides read TGTGCCAGCTCACCGACTAGCGGGGGGGCAGATACGCAGTATTTT.